Presented here are 19 T cell receptor beta chains from one specimen sequenced in a study of blood T cell repertoires in COVID-19. The protocol was immunoSEQ multiplex PCR, while the TCRdb copy is restricted to in-frame clones and leaves out a portion. The sample yields roughly 230,000 clones, 81% seen once. Sequenced input: peripheral blood. The receptors stem from a woman older than 75 with acute or convalescent COVID-19.

The genes are TRBV2 and TRBJ1-5; TRBD1 agrees at 7 bases. Germline trimming cut 7 bases from V and 2 bases from J; bases unmatched to any gene: 20. Germline CDR1 and CDR2: SNHLY and FYNNEI. The CDR3 runs 19 residues. The CDR3 protein is CASTKRQGALLRGNQPQHF. CDR3 DNA: TGTGCCAGCACCAAACGACAGGGCGCGCTCCTGAGGGGCAATCAGCCCCAGCATTTT.

The V gene is TRBV9, the J gene TRBJ2-1; 10 nucleotides line up with TRBD2. CDR3 length: 15 residues. Per germline, CDR1 SGDLS and CDR2 YYNGEE. After removal of 4 bases from V and 0 bases from J, the junction contained 1 base not matched to a gene. In DNA form, the CDR3 reads TGTGCCAGCAGCTCTAGCGGGAGCTCCTACAATGAGCAGTTCTTC. This codes for CASSSSGSSYNEQFF.

This clone has a handful of counts. This chain links TRBV19 with TRBJ2-1; 9 bases are a match to TRBD2. The CDR3 spans 16 residues. Trimming at V came to 8 bases and at J to 1 base, leaving 9 bases not matched to a gene. Germline loops: CDR1 LNHDA, CDR2 SQIVND (reference sequence). The CDR3 DNA reads TGTGCCAGTCAGAAGCAAGCGGGAGGTTCCTACAATGAGCAGTTCTTC. Translation: CASQKQAGGSYNEQFF.

The V and J genes are TRBV29-1 and TRBJ1-2; no firm D call. Germline V lookup: CDR1 SQVTM, CDR2 ANQGSEA. The V end was cut by 2 bases, the J end by 1 base, with 8 bases between. The CDR3 length is 13 residues. The CDR3 loop reads CSVESRDNYGYTF. CDR3 sequence (DNA): TGCAGCGTTGAATCGAGGGATAACTATGGCTACACCTTC.

The genes are TRBV14 and TRBJ2-5; D might be TRBD1 (6 bases). Germline V gene sequence: CDR1 SGHDN, CDR2 FVKESK. The CDR3 has 15 amino acids. V lost 8 bases and J 1 base, leaving 17 bases between the germline ends. The chain's CDR3 is CASLEGGKIQETQYF. The CDR3 nucleotides are TGTGCCAGCTTAGAAGGGGGAAAAATCCAAGAGACCCAGTACTTC.

The chain carries TRBV19 and TRBJ1-6; the D is unclear. Germline lookup yields CDR1 LNHDA and CDR2 SQIVND (reference sequence). The CDR3 has 15 residues. The V end was cut by 3 bases, the J end by 5 bases, with 11 bases between. This CDR3 is CASSISRGDNSPLHF. DNA for the CDR3: TGTGCCAGTAGTATTTCCCGGGGAGATAATTCACCCCTCCACTTT.

In this sample, this clone turned up a few times. V and J are TRBV5-1 and TRBJ1-1, with D possibly matching TRBD1 (6 bases). CDR1 SGHRS and CDR2 YFSETQ come from the germline V gene. There are 14 residues in the CDR3. Deletions cut 2 bases from V and 5 bases from J, with 13 bases between. This CDR3 reads CASSLSQGWTEAFF. The CDR3 nucleotides read TGCGCCAGCAGCTTATCGCAGGGGTGGACTGAAGCTTTCTTT.

The chain has TRBV2 and TRBJ1-4; a weak D match, TRBD1 (5 bases). CDR1 is SNHLY and CDR2 is FYNNEI in the germline V gene. V lost 6 bases to trimming and J lost 5 bases, with 16 bases between them. There are 15 residues in the CDR3. CDR3 sequence: CASRGWGSPNEKLFF. The CDR3 coding sequence is TGTGCCAGCAGGGGCTGGGGCAGCCCCAATGAAAAACTGTTTTTT.

This clone has just a few counts. The chain uses TRBV6-1 and TRBJ2-3; 9 positions agree with TRBD1. The CDR3 totals 16 residues. V shed 3 bases and J 1 base; nucleotides not matched to a gene: 5. The germline gives CDR1 MNHNS, CDR2 SASEGT. This CDR3 is CASSDRRDRGTDTQYF. The CDR3 region has the DNA TGTGCCAGCAGTGACCGCCGGGACAGGGGCACAGATACGCAGTATTTT.

The rearrangement links TRBV24-1 to TRBJ1-5; the D gene is possibly TRBD1 (5 bases). Germline assignment: CDR1 KGHDR and CDR2 SFDVKD. Trimming took off 5 bases at V and 0 bases at J, with 13 bases between the two ends. The CDR3 is 16 amino acids. CDR3: CATSAAGSHSNQPQHF. The CDR3 nucleotides read TGTGCCACCAGTGCGGCAGGGTCACATAGCAATCAGCCCCAGCATTTT.

This chain joins TRBV19 and TRBJ1-5, with 10 bases matching TRBD1. CDR1 and CDR2 from the germline V gene are LNHDA and SQIVND (reference sequence). The CDR3 has 15 residues. Losses at the gene ends were 6 bases for V and 2 bases for J; bases not matched to a gene: 4. The CDR3 DNA is TGTGCCAGTAGCTTGACAGGGGGCGGCAATCAGCCCCAGCATTTT. Protein: CASSLTGGGNQPQHF.

J is TRBJ2-5 and V is TRBV24-1; 10 bases line up with TRBD1. This CDR3 is 16 amino acids long. Looked up from germline, CDR1 is KGHDR and CDR2 is SFDVKD. V was clipped by 4 bases and J by 4 bases; unmatched bases: 8. CDR3: CATSDSGQGSRETQYF. The CDR3 coding sequence is TGTGCCACCAGTGACTCGGGACAGGGGAGTCGAGAGACCCAGTACTTC.

This clone has a count of ten or more. This sequence joins TRBV2 and TRBJ2-7; 7 bases map to TRBD2. J was trimmed by 4 bases and V by 6 bases; bases with no gene match: 9. CDR1 and CDR2 (germline): SNHLY, FYNNEI. The CDR3 contains 14 residues. CDR3 amino acids: CASRDPGLTYEQYF. Written as DNA, the CDR3 is TGTGCCAGCAGGGACCCGGGACTAACTTACGAGCAGTACTTC. Full variable domain (outside the CDR3, taken from reference TRBV2 and TRBJ2-7): EPEVTQTPSHQVTQMGQEVILRCVPISNHLYFYWYRQILGQKVEFLVSFYNNEISEKSEIFDDQFSVERPDGSNFTLKIRSTKLEDSAMYFCASRDPGLTYEQYFGPGTRLTVT.

This clone was detected a few times. The chain combines TRBV18 with TRBJ2-5; no clear D gene. The germline V gene has CDR1 KGHSH and CDR2 LQKENI. Trimming removed 6 bases at V and 2 bases at J, with 7 bases between. This CDR3 has 12 residues. Here the CDR3 DNA reads TGTGCCAGCTCCCCTCGTCAAGAGACCCAGTACTTC. It codes for CASSPRQETQYF.

The chain recombines TRBV28 with TRBJ2-1, with 8 bases aligning to TRBD2. CDR1 and CDR2 (germline): MDHEN, SYDVKM. J gave up 9 bases and V 3 bases, and 10 bases lay outside the gene matches. The CDR3 totals 15 residues. The CDR3 spells CASSFLSGGGGEQFF. CDR3 coding DNA: TGTGCCAGCAGTTTCCTTTCGGGAGGGGGTGGTGAGCAGTTCTTC.

J is TRBJ1-6 and V is TRBV5-6, with unresolved D. CDR1 and CDR2 (germline): SGHDT, YYEEEE. V lost 1 base to trimming and J lost 10 bases, with 6 bases between them. This CDR3 region has 12 residues. The CDR3 DNA is TGTGCCAGCAGCTTGTCGTTCTCACCCCTCCACTTT. Translated: CASSLSFSPLHF. Combining the CDR3 with reference TRBV5-6 and TRBJ1-6 gives the whole variable domain DAGVTQSPTHLIKTRGQQVTLRCSPKSGHDTVSWYQQALGQGPQFIFQYYEEEERQRGNFPDRFSGHQFPNYSSELNVNALLLGDSALYLCASSLSFSPLHFGNGTRLTVT.

This rearrangement joins TRBV11-2 to TRBJ2-7; possible D gene TRBD2, 5 bases. The CDR3 covers 13 residues. Per germline, CDR1 SGHAT and CDR2 FQNNGV. The V end was cut by 5 bases, the J end by 2 bases, with 10 bases between. DNA for the CDR3: TGTGCCAGCAGCGGCGGGCTTGCCTACGAGCAGTACTTC. This sequence encodes CASSGGLAYEQYF.

This chain joins TRBV7-8 and TRBJ1-1; possibly TRBD1 for D (5 bases). Trimming stripped 5 bases from V and 1 base from J, with 14 bases between. Per the germline V gene, CDR1 is SGHVS and CDR2 is FQNEAQ. CDR3 length: 15 residues. The DNA of the CDR3 is TGTGCCAGCAGCCGCCTGGCGGGGACGAACACTGAAGCTTTCTTT. As protein: CASSRLAGTNTEAFF. Full variable domain (remainder filled in from reference TRBV7-8 and TRBJ1-1): GAGVSQSPRYKVAKRGQDVALRCDPISGHVSLFWYQQALGQGPEFLTYFQNEAQLDKSGLPSDRFFAERPEGSVSTLKIQRTQQEDSAVYLCASSRLAGTNTEAFFGQGTRLTVV.

This chain uses TRBV5-5 with TRBJ2-1, with 10 bases that match TRBD2. The CDR3 is made up of 17 amino acids. Unmatched junction bases numbered 5, after V lost 0 bases and J lost 2 bases. Per the germline V gene, CDR1 is SGHKS and CDR2 is YYEKEE (reference sequence). The chain's CDR3 is CASSLELAGLAYNEQFF. CDR3 nucleotide sequence: TGTGCCAGCAGCTTGGAACTAGCGGGACTAGCCTACAATGAGCAGTTCTTC.